This TCR beta chain was recorded in a study of shared clonotypes between healthy human individuals. Regarding the study as a whole: In having few donors, the study represented limited genetic and exposure-history diversity. Clonotype sharing across a handful of donors was observed for around 5% of naive CD4 clonotypes. Across subsets, estimated richness was generally greater for naive than for memory populations.

Naive CD8 cells lacked CD45RO and underwent positive selection for CCR7, leaving out terminally differentiated effector memory CD45RA+ cells. With respect to this clone: As yet, its antigen is unknown.

In the study's own analysis: Junction-only immunoSEQ sequences carried no quality scores, so filtering differed. The protocol was immunoSEQ multiplex PCR, while the TCRdb copy is restricted to in-frame clones and leaves out a portion. V and J calls and clone size are as listed in that table; D and trimming were resolved from the DNA. Of fewer than 850,000 clones detected, about 96% appear once; the ten largest clones hold around 0.21%. The specimen was naive CD8+ T cells sorted from blood. This sequence originates from a man aged 25 to 40 in good health.

In DNA, the CDR3 is TGTGCCAGCAGTTTAGCAGGGACTAACTATGGCTACACCTTC. This encodes CASSLAGTNYGYTF. The V gene is TRBV28, the J gene TRBJ1-2; a weak D match, TRBD1 (5 bases). The CDR3 consists of 14 residues. V lost 2 bases and J 0 bases, leaving 7 bases between the germline ends. CDR1 and CDR2 from the germline V gene are MDHEN and SYDVKM.